The present TCR beta chain was sequenced within a study of human T cells and chemical hapten exposure. The time point denotes: patch test 2, 6 weeks after DPC sensitization. The treatment denotes: therapeutic diphenylcyclopropenone sensitization with weekly scalp DPC. Each CDR3 protein gets one entry after TCRdb re-called the RACE reads with MiXCR. The profile shows some 42,000 distinct CDR3 sequences, more than 8.5% of them singletons. This clonotype has only a few counts. The germline CDR1 and CDR2 sequences are KGHSH and LQKENI. The CDR3 extends over 15 amino acids. V was trimmed by 3 bases and J by 0 bases, leaving 8 bases between them.

This sample comprised whole blood, obtained in connection with sensitization to the hapten diphenylcyclopropenone (DPC). The V and J genes are TRBV18 and TRBJ2-2, with D hard to call. The origin of this receptor is a middle-aged woman with alopecia areata. Some clones in this sample may be carry-over from other donors' samples. The CDR3 nucleotides read TGTGCCAGCTCACCTAGAGAATCGAACACCGGGGAGCTGTTTTTT. It encodes CASSPRESNTGELFF.